Listed here is a single T cell receptor (beta chain). The sample belongs to a study of blood T cell repertoires in COVID-19. Study in general: Some COVID-19 samples were acute and others convalescent; all came from the United States, Italy and Spain.

The table came from immunoSEQ multiplex PCR; TCRdb's copy has only in-frame clones and leaves some out. The sample lists more than 250,000 clones, over 80% occurring once. The CDR3 contains 18 residues. Germline-derived CDR1 and CDR2 are MNHEY and SVGEGT. After removal of 5 bases from V and 0 bases from J, the junction contained 16 bases not matched to a gene. Sample: peripheral blood. The sequence was collected from a woman aged 45-60 years with COVID-19, enrolled during active disease. The chain is built from TRBV6-2 or TRBV6-3 and TRBJ2-7, with 7 nucleotides matching TRBD2. In DNA, the CDR3 is TGTGCCAGCAGTACTCGGATTCTAGCGGAGCTCCGCTCCTACGAGCAGTACTTC. Translation: CASSTRILAELRSYEQYF.